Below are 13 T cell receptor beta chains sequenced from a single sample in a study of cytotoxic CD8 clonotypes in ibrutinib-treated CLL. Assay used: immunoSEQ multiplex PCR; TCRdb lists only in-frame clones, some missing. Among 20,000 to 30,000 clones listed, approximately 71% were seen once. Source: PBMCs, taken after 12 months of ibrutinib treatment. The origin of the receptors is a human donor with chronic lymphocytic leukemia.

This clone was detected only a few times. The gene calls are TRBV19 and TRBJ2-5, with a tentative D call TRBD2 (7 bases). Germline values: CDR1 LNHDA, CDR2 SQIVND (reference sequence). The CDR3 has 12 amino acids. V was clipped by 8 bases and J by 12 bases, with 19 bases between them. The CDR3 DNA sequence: TGTGCCAGTGGCCAACGCGGGGGCCCGGAGTACTTC. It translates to CASGQRGGPEYF.

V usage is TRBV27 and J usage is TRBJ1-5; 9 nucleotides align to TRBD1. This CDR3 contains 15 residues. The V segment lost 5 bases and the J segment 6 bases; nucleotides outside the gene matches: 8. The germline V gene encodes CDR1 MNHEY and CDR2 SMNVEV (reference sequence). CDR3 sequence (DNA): TGTGCCAGCAGTAAAAATACAGGGGGCGGTCAGCCCCAGCATTTT. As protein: CASSKNTGGGQPQHF.

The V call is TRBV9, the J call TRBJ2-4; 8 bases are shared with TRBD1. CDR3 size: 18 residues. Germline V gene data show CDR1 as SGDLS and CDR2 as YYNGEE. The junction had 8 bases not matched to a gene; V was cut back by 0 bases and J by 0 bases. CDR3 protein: CASSVAGGVRLAKNIQYF. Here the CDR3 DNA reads TGTGCCAGCAGCGTAGCAGGGGGCGTGAGGCTAGCCAAAAACATTCAGTACTTC.

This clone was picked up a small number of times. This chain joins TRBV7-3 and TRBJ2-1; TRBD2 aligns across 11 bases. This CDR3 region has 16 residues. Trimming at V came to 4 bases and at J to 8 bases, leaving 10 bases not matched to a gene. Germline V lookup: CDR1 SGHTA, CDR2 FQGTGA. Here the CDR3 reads CASSSRLAGGMDEQFF. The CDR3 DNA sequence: TGTGCCAGCAGCTCCCGCCTAGCGGGGGGAATGGATGAGCAGTTCTTC.

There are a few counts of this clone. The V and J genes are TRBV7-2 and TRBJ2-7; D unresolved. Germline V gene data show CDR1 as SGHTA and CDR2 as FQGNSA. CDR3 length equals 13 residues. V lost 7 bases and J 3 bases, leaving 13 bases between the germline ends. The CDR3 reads CASTLPTDYEQYF. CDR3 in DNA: TGTGCCAGCACCCTCCCCACGGACTACGAGCAGTACTTC.

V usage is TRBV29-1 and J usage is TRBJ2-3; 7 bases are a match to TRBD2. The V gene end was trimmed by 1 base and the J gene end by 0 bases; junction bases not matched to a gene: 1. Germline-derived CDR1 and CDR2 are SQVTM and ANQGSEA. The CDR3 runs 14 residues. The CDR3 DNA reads TGCAGCGTTGAAGGCGGGGGAAGCACAGATACGCAGTATTTT. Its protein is CSVEGGGSTDTQYF.

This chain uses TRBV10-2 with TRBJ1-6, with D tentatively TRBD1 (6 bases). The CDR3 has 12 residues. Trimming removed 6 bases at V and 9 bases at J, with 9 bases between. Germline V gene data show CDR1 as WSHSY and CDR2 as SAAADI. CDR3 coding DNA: TGCGCCAGCAGCGAAGGGGGTTCACCCCTCCACTTT. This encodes CASSEGGSPLHF.

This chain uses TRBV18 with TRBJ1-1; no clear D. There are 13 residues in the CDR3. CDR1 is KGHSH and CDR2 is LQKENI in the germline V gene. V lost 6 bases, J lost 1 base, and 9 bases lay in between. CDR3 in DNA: TGTGCCAGCTCCTCGGACTGGAACACTGAAGCTTTCTTT. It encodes CASSSDWNTEAFF. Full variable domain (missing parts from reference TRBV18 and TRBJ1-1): NAGVMQNPRHLVRRRGQEARLRCSPMKGHSHVYWYRQLPEEGLKFMVYLQKENIIDESGMPKERFSAEFPKEGPSILRIQQVVRGDSAAYFCASSSDWNTEAFFGQGTRLTVV.

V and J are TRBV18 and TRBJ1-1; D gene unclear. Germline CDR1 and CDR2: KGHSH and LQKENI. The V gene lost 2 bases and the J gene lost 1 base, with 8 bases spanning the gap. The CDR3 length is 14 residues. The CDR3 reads CASSPSAKNTEAFF. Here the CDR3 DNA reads TGTGCCAGCTCACCATCCGCAAAGAACACTGAAGCTTTCTTT.

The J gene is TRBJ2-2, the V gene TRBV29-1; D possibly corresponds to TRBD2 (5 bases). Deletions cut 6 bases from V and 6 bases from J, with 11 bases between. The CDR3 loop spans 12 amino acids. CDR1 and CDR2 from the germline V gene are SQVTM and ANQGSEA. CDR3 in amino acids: CSVGETAGELFF. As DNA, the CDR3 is TGCAGCGTGGGAGAGACGGCCGGGGAGCTGTTTTTT.

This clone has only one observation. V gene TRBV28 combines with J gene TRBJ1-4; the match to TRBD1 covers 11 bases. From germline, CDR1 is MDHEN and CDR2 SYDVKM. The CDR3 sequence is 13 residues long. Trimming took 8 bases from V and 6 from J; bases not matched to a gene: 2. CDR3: CASQGQGDEKLFF. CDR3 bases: TGTGCCAGCCAGGGACAGGGGGATGAAAAACTGTTTTTT.

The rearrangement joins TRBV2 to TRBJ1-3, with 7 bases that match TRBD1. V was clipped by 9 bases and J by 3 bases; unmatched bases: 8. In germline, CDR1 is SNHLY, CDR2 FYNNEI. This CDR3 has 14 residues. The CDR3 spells CASDREGVGNTIYF. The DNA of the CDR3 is TGTGCCAGTGACAGGGAAGGTGTTGGAAACACCATATATTTT.

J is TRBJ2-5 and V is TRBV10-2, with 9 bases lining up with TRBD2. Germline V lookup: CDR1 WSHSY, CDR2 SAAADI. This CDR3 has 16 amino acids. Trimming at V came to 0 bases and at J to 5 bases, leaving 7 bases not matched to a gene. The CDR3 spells CASSESRRGGRETQYF. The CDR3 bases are TGCGCCAGCAGTGAGTCGAGGCGGGGGGGCCGGGAGACCCAGTACTTC.